A selection of T cell receptor beta chains follows, all from one sample in a study of Ad26.COV2.S vaccination and SARS-CoV-2 variants. Assay used: immunoSEQ multiplex PCR; TCRdb lists only in-frame clones, some missing. The repertoire holds about 350,000 clones, 70% to 90% seen once, with about 10% in the top ten. The sequencing here drew on peripheral blood, taken in a trial of Ad26.COV2.S vaccine versus placebo. Source of these receptors: a person aged 18-65 years who received the Ad26.COV2.S COVID-19 vaccine or a placebo. Each CDR3 is given with its conserved first and last residue. Fields, in order: clone size, J gene, V gene, D gene, CDR3 protein, CDR3 DNA. D genes are given only for firm matches. For some rows the clone size is stated as once, few or many, or as a class when expanded; others skip it.

.,TRBJ2-1,TRBV24-1,.,CATSEGDSRSHNEQFF,TGTGCCACCAGTGAGGGGGACTCCCGAAGTCACAATGAGCAGTTCTTC
.,TRBJ2-7,TRBV7-2,.,CASSSLYGSSYEQYF,TGTGCCAGCAGCTCCCTCTACGGCAGCTCCTACGAGCAGTACTTC
.,TRBJ2-5,TRBV14,.,CASSPLGLSETQYF,TGTGCCAGCAGCCCCCTAGGTTTATCGGAGACCCAGTACTTC
.,TRBJ2-5,TRBV6-5,TRBD1,CASSYSSRGQQETQYF,TGTGCCAGCAGTTACTCGTCCAGGGGACAGCAAGAGACCCAGTACTTC
.,TRBJ1-1,TRBV28,.,CASSPTGSRNTEAFF,TGTGCCAGCAGTCCTACAGGGAGCAGGAACACTGAAGCTTTCTTT
.,TRBJ1-4,TRBV19,.,CASSPVGAHELFF,TGTGCCAGTAGCCCCGTAGGGGCCCACGAACTGTTTTTT
.,TRBJ2-3,TRBV5-1,TRBD2,CASSFISGIGTDTQYF,TGCGCCAGCAGCTTTATTAGCGGGATAGGCACAGATACGCAGTATTTT
.,TRBJ1-5,TRBV6-2/TRBV6-3,.,CASSLSNQPQHF,TGTGCCAGCAGTTTAAGCAATCAGCCCCAGCATTTT
.,TRBJ2-4,TRBV19,.,CATRGGSSNIQYF,TGTGCCACCCGAGGTGGATCGTCGAACATTCAGTACTTC
.,TRBJ2-7,TRBV4-1,.,CASSQRVHSSYEQYF,TGCGCCAGCAGCCAAAGAGTGCACTCCTCCTACGAGCAGTACTTC
.,TRBJ2-7,TRBV2,TRBD2,CASSGNGRSYEQYF,TGTGCCAGCAGTGGAAACGGGAGGTCCTACGAGCAGTACTTC
.,TRBJ1-4,TRBV27,.,CASSSPIGEKLFF,TGTGCCAGCAGTTCACCGATTGGAGAAAAACTGTTTTTT
.,TRBJ1-1,TRBV6-5,.,CASREGMVNTEAFF,TGTGCCAGCAGAGAGGGGATGGTGAACACTGAAGCTTTCTTT
.,TRBJ2-7,TRBV7-9,.,CASEVQGSYEQYF,TGTGCCAGCGAAGTCCAGGGATCCTACGAGCAGTACTTC
.,TRBJ1-4,TRBV12-3/TRBV12-4,.,CASSLWMEKLFF,TGTGCCAGCAGTTTATGGATGGAAAAACTGTTTTTT
once,TRBJ2-5,TRBV3-1/TRBV3-2,.,CASSRNRWQETQYF,TGTGCCAGCAGCAGAAATCGGTGGCAAGAGACCCAGTACTTC
.,TRBJ1-6,TRBV6-1,.,CASSEPASSYNSPLHF,TGTGCCAGCAGTGAACCAGCCAGCTCCTATAATTCACCCCTCCACTTT
.,TRBJ2-2,TRBV2,.,CASRDGLPKAGELFF,TGTGCCAGCAGGGACGGACTCCCCAAGGCCGGGGAGCTGTTTTTT
few,TRBJ2-2,TRBV5-4,.,CASSLGARGNTGELFF,TGTGCCAGCAGCTTGGGAGCTAGGGGGAACACCGGGGAGCTGTTTTTT
.,TRBJ2-1,TRBV9,.,CASSVGGLADNEQFF,TGTGCCAGCAGCGTAGGTGGGTTAGCAGACAATGAGCAGTTCTTC
once,TRBJ1-6,TRBV6-5,.,CASSSGGMNNSPLHF,TGTGCCAGCAGTTCAGGAGGAATGAATAATTCACCCCTCCACTTT
few,TRBJ2-7,TRBV4-3,.,CASSQGKGGGWNEQYF,TGCGCCAGCAGCCAAGGAAAGGGCGGAGGTTGGAACGAGCAGTACTTC
.,TRBJ2-7,TRBV27,.,CASSPAGSHYEQYF,TGTGCCAGCAGTCCGGCCGGGAGCCACTACGAGCAGTACTTC
.,TRBJ2-5,TRBV14,.,CASSQETLEPPGTQYF,TGTGCCAGCAGCCAAGAAACGCTCGAACCACCGGGGACCCAGTACTTC
.,TRBJ2-5,TRBV9,.,CASSVGRGQETQYF,TGTGCCAGCAGCGTGGGAAGGGGGCAAGAGACCCAGTACTTC
.,TRBJ1-1,TRBV10-1,TRBD1,CASSGQGRTEAFF,TGCGCCAGCAGTGGACAGGGGCGGACTGAAGCTTTCTTT
.,TRBJ1-4,TRBV19,.,CASKYLGQNEKLFF,TGTGCCAGTAAATACTTGGGGCAGAATGAAAAACTGTTTTTT
once,TRBJ1-4,TRBV6-5,.,CASSIRTYEKLFF,TGTGCCAGCAGTATCCGGACTTATGAAAAACTGTTTTTT
.,TRBJ1-3,TRBV5-6,.,CASDPRQGTRNTIYF,TGTGCCAGCGACCCTCGGCAGGGCACCAGAAACACCATATATTTT
.,TRBJ1-1,TRBV7-9,.,CASSPVNRENTEAFF,TGTGCCAGCAGCCCAGTGAACAGGGAGAACACTGAAGCTTTCTTT
few,TRBJ1-1,TRBV7-9,.,CASSLGPQGIINTEAFF,TGTGCCAGCAGCCTTGGACCTCAGGGTATCATCAACACTGAAGCTTTCTTT
.,TRBJ2-7,TRBV6-6,TRBD2,CASSYSSGGAYEQYF,TGTGCCAGCAGTTACTCGTCGGGAGGGGCCTACGAGCAGTACTTC
.,TRBJ1-2,TRBV19,.,CASSMAQGSYGYTF,TGTGCCAGTAGTATGGCCCAGGGTAGCTATGGCTACACCTTC
.,TRBJ2-1,TRBV4-1,.,CASSRGGVEQFF,TGCGCCAGCAGCCGTGGAGGAGTTGAGCAGTTCTTC
.,TRBJ2-5,TRBV5-1,.,CASSLGGEETQYF,TGCGCCAGCAGCTTGGGAGGGGAAGAGACCCAGTACTTC